Listed below are T cell receptor beta chains from one sample, sequenced in a study of cytomegalovirus exposure and HLA in healthy donors. Assay: immunoSEQ multiplex PCR; the TCRdb copy retains only in-frame clones and omits some. This sample's table reports about 160,000 clones. Sequencing input: PBMCs. These receptors were obtained from a man under 40 in good health and CMV-seronegative. CDR3s include the opening cysteine and the closing phenylalanine or tryptophan. The D gene is left open where the match is weak.

j_call d_call v_call cdr3_aa cdr3_nt
TRBJ1-2 TRBD1 TRBV11-2 CASSVDRGNGYTF TGTGCCAGCAGCGTGGACAGGGGGAACGGCTACACCTTC
TRBJ2-1 . TRBV7-9 CASSLSLVLNEQFF TGTGCCAGCAGCTTGAGCCTGGTCCTCAATGAGCAGTTCTTC
TRBJ1-1 . TRBV7-2 CASDGQPNTEAFF TGTGCCAGCGATGGACAGCCGAACACTGAAGCTTTCTTT
TRBJ2-2 . TRBV7-9 CASSPEVAGELFF TGTGCCAGCAGCCCGGAGGTTGCCGGGGAGCTGTTTTTT
TRBJ2-7 TRBD2 TRBV27 CASSFTSGRAGEQYF TGTGCCAGCAGTTTTACTAGCGGGAGGGCGGGGGAGCAGTACTTC
TRBJ2-1 . TRBV6-1 CAGGVPPWNEQFF TGTGCCGGAGGGGTACCCCCTTGGAATGAGCAGTTCTTC
TRBJ1-1 . TRBV5-8 CASSLYGKRSNTEAFF TGTGCCAGCAGCTTGTACGGGAAAAGATCGAACACTGAAGCTTTCTTT
TRBJ1-1 . TRBV27 CASSLGGDTEAFF TGTGCCAGCAGTTTAGGGGGGGACACTGAAGCTTTCTTT
TRBJ2-5 TRBD1 TRBV28 CASSLYGGTGYTQYF TGTGCCAGCAGTTTATACGGTGGGACAGGGTATACCCAGTACTTC
TRBJ2-5 TRBD2 TRBV7-3 CASSLSLAGAGETQYF TGTGCCAGCAGCTTATCCCTAGCGGGAGCAGGAGAGACCCAGTACTTC
TRBJ1-1 TRBD1 TRBV28 CASSHGTENTEAFF TGTGCCAGCAGTCACGGGACAGAGAACACTGAAGCTTTCTTT
TRBJ2-7 . TRBV28 CASSETRDTDYEQYF TGTGCCAGCAGTGAAACCCGGGACACAGACTACGAGCAGTACTTC
TRBJ2-7 TRBD1 TRBV15 CATSRDQQGAGHEQYF TGTGCCACCAGCAGGGATCAACAGGGGGCTGGACACGAGCAGTACTTC
TRBJ2-3 TRBD1 TRBV7-2 CASSLGQGPDTQYF TGTGCCAGCAGCTTAGGACAGGGCCCAGATACGCAGTATTTT
TRBJ2-7 TRBD1 TRBV7-2 CASSLRDRLYEQYF TGTGCCAGCAGCTTACGGGACAGACTTTACGAGCAGTACTTC
TRBJ2-4 TRBD2 TRBV9 CASSHPGLAGEGAKNIQYF TGTGCCAGCAGCCACCCGGGACTAGCGGGAGAAGGTGCCAAAAACATTCAGTACTTC
TRBJ2-7 . TRBV27 CASSLVPPYEQYF TGTGCCAGCAGTTTAGTCCCTCCCTACGAGCAGTACTTC
TRBJ2-7 . TRBV9 CASSSPRGGSGQGSYEQYF TGTGCCAGCAGCTCCCCAAGAGGGGGATCGGGGCAGGGATCCTACGAGCAGTACTTC
TRBJ2-1 TRBD2 TRBV5-1 CASSLGEGTYNEQFF TGCGCCAGCAGCTTGGGGGAGGGCACCTACAATGAGCAGTTCTTC
TRBJ2-7 TRBD2 TRBV19 CASSIGGGPYEQYF TGTGCCAGTAGTATAGGGGGGGGTCCCTACGAGCAGTACTTC
TRBJ2-7 . TRBV18 CASSPDRNPYEQYF TGTGCCAGCTCACCTGACAGGAACCCCTACGAGCAGTACTTC
TRBJ1-1 . TRBV5-1 CASSTQVPNTEAFF TGCGCCAGCAGCACTCAGGTCCCGAACACTGAAGCTTTCTTT
TRBJ1-1 . TRBV5-1 CASSLTGRGAAEAFF TGCGCCAGCAGCCTCACAGGGAGGGGAGCGGCTGAAGCTTTCTTT
TRBJ1-1 . TRBV5-1 CASSNQGPTLNTEAFF TGCGCCAGCAGTAATCAGGGGCCAACCTTGAACACTGAAGCTTTCTTT
TRBJ1-4 . TRBV10-3 CAISDRTLEGEKLFF TGTGCCATCAGTGACAGGACTCTTGAGGGTGAAAAACTGTTTTTT
TRBJ1-5 . TRBV6-1 CASRVTGSNQPQHF TGTGCCAGCAGAGTCACAGGGAGCAATCAGCCCCAGCATTTT
TRBJ2-7 TRBD1 TRBV6-5 CASRSDRVGYEQYF TGTGCCAGCAGATCGGACAGGGTAGGGTACGAGCAGTACTTC
TRBJ1-2 . TRBV9 CASSRAGEGYTF TGTGCCAGCAGCCGTGCAGGGGAGGGCTACACCTTC
TRBJ2-1 TRBD1 TRBV7-2 CASSHSTGTYNEQFF TGTGCCAGCAGCCACTCGACAGGGACCTACAATGAGCAGTTCTTC
TRBJ1-1 . TRBV2 CASKSLPDTEAFF TGTGCCAGCAAGTCATTGCCGGACACTGAAGCTTTCTTT
TRBJ2-7 . TRBV11-3 CASSLTAFTYEQYF TGTGCCAGCAGCTTGACAGCCTTCACCTACGAGCAGTACTTC
TRBJ2-1 . TRBV5-1 CASTTDGGSYNEQFF TGCGCCAGCACAACGGACGGAGGCTCCTACAATGAGCAGTTCTTC
TRBJ2-4 TRBD2 TRBV11-3 CASSLDLGLAGGAKNIQYF TGTGCCAGCAGCTTAGATTTGGGACTAGCGGGAGGGGCCAAAAACATTCAGTACTTC
TRBJ1-2 . TRBV9 CASSVNGDGGYTF TGTGCCAGCAGCGTCAACGGGGATGGTGGCTACACCTTC
TRBJ1-5 TRBD1 TRBV6-5 CASSRQGAQPQHF TGTGCCAGCAGCCGACAGGGGGCTCAGCCCCAGCATTTT
TRBJ1-1 . TRBV5-6 CASSHRDWGTEAFF TGTGCCAGCAGCCACAGGGATTGGGGGACTGAAGCTTTCTTT
TRBJ1-1 . TRBV7-6 CASSRGQLGLNTEAFF TGTGCCAGCAGCCGCGGACAGCTTGGATTGAACACTGAAGCTTTCTTT
TRBJ1-5 . TRBV18 CASSPESFNQPQHF TGTGCCAGCTCACCGGAGAGCTTCAATCAGCCCCAGCATTTT
TRBJ1-1 . TRBV18 CASSPQEQGLKDTEAFF TGTGCCAGCTCACCCCAGGAGCAGGGGCTAAAGGACACTGAAGCTTTCTTT
TRBJ2-7 TRBD1 TRBV11-2 CASSLAPGTAYEQYF TGTGCCAGCAGCTTAGCCCCTGGGACAGCCTACGAGCAGTACTTC
TRBJ1-1 TRBD1 TRBV18 CASSIDRASPASEAFF TGTGCCAGCTCAATCGACAGGGCCAGCCCTGCGTCTGAAGCTTTCTTT
TRBJ1-1 . TRBV7-9 CASSPRPRVQAFF TGTGCCAGCAGCCCCCGACCCAGGGTTCAAGCTTTCTTT
TRBJ2-1 TRBD2 TRBV9 CASSPSGSSYNEQFF TGTGCCAGCAGTCCTAGCGGGAGTAGCTACAATGAGCAGTTCTTC
TRBJ1-1 TRBD1 TRBV7-9 CASSRGQGNTEAFF TGTGCCAGCAGCCGCGGACAGGGTAACACTGAAGCTTTCTTT
TRBJ1-5 . TRBV7-9 CASSLGTPENQPQHF TGTGCCAGCAGCTTAGGAACTCCGGAGAATCAGCCCCAGCATTTT